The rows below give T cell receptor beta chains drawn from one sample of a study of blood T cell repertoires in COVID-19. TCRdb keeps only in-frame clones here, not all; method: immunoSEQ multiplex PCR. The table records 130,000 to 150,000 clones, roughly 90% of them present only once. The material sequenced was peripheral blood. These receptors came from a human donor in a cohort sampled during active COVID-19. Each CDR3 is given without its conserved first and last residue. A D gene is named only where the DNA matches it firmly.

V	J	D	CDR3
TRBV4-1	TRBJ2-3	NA	ASSQTGSTQY
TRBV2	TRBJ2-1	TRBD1	ASSAQTGGYNEQF
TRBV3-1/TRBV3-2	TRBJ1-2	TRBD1	ASRRATGKGNYGYT
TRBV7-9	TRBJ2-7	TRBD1	ASSLLEDRGNEQY
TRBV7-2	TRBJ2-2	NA	ASSSRMNTGELF
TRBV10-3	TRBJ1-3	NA	AISESRGNTIY
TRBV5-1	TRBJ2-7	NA	ASSFEGQSYEQY
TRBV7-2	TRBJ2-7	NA	ASSLAGNREQY
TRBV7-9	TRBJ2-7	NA	ASSLIQVRDKEDEQY
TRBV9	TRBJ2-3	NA	ASSVAEGRASTDTQY
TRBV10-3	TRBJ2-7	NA	APLVKQY
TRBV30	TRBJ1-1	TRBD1	AWGQGAEAF
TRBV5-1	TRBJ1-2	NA	ASSLDSNPYYGYT
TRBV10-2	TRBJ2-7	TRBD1	ASSEASGQVYKQY
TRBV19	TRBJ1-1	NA	ASSKREKNTEAF
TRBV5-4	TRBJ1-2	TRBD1	ASSPGTGGAGYGYT
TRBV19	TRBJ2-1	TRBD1	ASSPQTGGPDNEQF
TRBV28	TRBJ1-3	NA	ASSLIGSGNTIY
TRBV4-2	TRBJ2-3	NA	ASSQAGMVDGTDTQY
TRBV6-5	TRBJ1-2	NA	ASSYQNYGYT
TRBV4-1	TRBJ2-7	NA	ASSQGLGGNPSYEQY
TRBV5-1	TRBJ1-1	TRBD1	ASRSTGDLRAEAF
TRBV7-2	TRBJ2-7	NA	ASTEVRSYEQY
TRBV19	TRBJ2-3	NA	ASSIDPRQSPSTDTQY
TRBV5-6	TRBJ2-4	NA	ASSLAPGTKNIQY
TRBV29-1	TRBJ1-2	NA	SVERQLGNYGYT
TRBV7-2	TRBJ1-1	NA	ASSSRIGESTEAF
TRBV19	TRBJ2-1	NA	ASSRTESSYNEQF
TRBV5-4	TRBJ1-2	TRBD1	ASSLSGTGYYGYT
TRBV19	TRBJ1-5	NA	ASSAIPDSFNQPQH
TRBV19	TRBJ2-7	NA	ASSIFRGGRNEQY
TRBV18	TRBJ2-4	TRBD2	ASSPPASGKNIQY
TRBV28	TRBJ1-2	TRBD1	ASSRTGINYGYT